A single TCR beta chain is shown here with its context. The sample is drawn from a study of cytomegalovirus exposure and HLA in healthy donors. Amplification used 60 Vbeta primers and 13 Jbeta primers. Using immunoSEQ multiplex PCR, the repertoire was profiled, and TCRdb retains in-frame clones only, with some absent. The table records roughly 100,000 clones, 70% to 80% of them present only once. Input material: PBMCs. The receptor was isolated from a boy aged 5 to 17 in good health and CMV-seronegative.

CDR3 protein: CACREATYEQYF. The CDR3 nucleotides are TGTGCCTGCCGTGAAGCTACCTACGAGCAGTACTTC. The rearrangement uses TRBV30 and TRBJ2-7; no definite D call. This CDR3 is built from 12 residues. Between the trimmed V and J ends, which lost 6 bases and 2 bases, there was a span of 11 bases. Germline CDR1 reads GTSNPN; CDR2 reads SVGIG (reference sequence).